This T cell receptor beta chain was identified in a study of T cell responses to AZD1222 COVID-19 vaccine (dated by TCRdb to about 2021). With regard to the full study: AZD1222 recipients given second doses at about 4 weeks or at about 12 weeks were pooled, since spike-specific TCR depth and breadth were not found to differ between the two schedules. A total of just over 230 trial participants underwent TCR sequencing, of whom under 220 had received two doses of AZD1222 and approximately 25 had received two doses of the MenACWY control vaccine. Enrollment into the trials was organized by age into subgroups of 18-55, 56-69 and 70-plus years, and those subgroups contained roughly 140, 27 and 60 TCR-sequenced participants, respectively.

The V and J ends are trimmed by 6 bases and 2 bases, leaving 10 bases between them. The CDR3 runs 13 amino acids, cysteine and phenylalanine included. Only the CDR3 portion is preserved as DNA: 39 bases, with reading frame beginning at the first base. The germline V gene provides CDR1 SQVTM and CDR2 ANQGSEA. Here is what the overall study found, with its caveats: Conclusions about previously exposed vaccinees were limited because only six AZD1222 recipients were SARS-CoV-2 seropositive at baseline. The whole spike protein was spanned by vaccine-associated CD4 TCRs, and dominant responses were seen in regions 160-218 and 743-854. Because no day 14 peak-response samples were available, repertoires were characterized only after the peak T cell response. Spike-specific TCR breadth and depth rose significantly after two AZD1222 doses compared with day 0 and with MenACWY recipients. Epitopes outside the regions mutated in the B.1.351 and B.1.1.7 variants were reportedly recognized by nearly half of the unique spike-specific TCRs. In the small 56-69-year group, the increase in depth fell short of significance, most likely because of low power. Most participants were white British and females outnumbered males, and the authors suggested that clonal diversity may have been underestimated.

This clone was observed a single time. Its antigen remains unidentified. No qualities accompany the bases; no much larger clone lies one base away. Per the publication, the time point label means: baseline before first vaccination. Samples from vaccinated people were obtained from the UK trials COV001 and COV002, which included a single-blind randomized controlled phase 2/3 trial of AZD1222 (ChAdOx1 nCoV-19) in healthy adults. For TCRbeta chain sequencing, PBMC samples from trial participants were taken at day 0 and at day 28 after the second dose. The CDR3 regions of human TCRbeta chains were analyzed by immunosequencing. The study's processing was this. Repertoire TCRs were checked for matches against a reference library of SARS-CoV-2-specific TCRs that had been generated using the MIRA antigen-specificity platform. Breadth was defined as the fraction of unique TCRs that were SARS-CoV-2-associated. Depth was defined as the fraction of total T cells that were SARS-CoV-2-associated. Using the MIRA data, every spike-specific TCR was mapped to the spike region that the TCR reacted to and assigned to either a CD4 or a CD8 class. Log10-transformed breadth and depth values were compared by one-way ANOVA with Sidak's multiple comparisons tests. As stored in TCRdb, this immuneACCESS dataset retains in-frame rearrangements with V and J assigned. A fraction of the clones does not appear; measured against another copy, unresolved V genes explain less than half of the discrepancy, and the remainder lacks a known reason. D and trimming come from the DNA, and the V and J calls and clone size come from that table. In this sample the table shows over 120,000 clones, roughly 92% of which occur a single time. The ten largest account for just over 5% of the sample.

The rearranged chain carries TRBV29-1 and TRBJ1-4; matching of 6 bases hints at TRBD1 as the D gene. The material sequenced was peripheral blood, taken on day 0 of AZD1222 vaccination. This clonotype was sampled from an adult in good health. The DNA is as follows: TGCAGCGTACAGGGCCAGACTAATGAAAAACTGTTTTTT. It encodes CSVQGQTNEKLFF.